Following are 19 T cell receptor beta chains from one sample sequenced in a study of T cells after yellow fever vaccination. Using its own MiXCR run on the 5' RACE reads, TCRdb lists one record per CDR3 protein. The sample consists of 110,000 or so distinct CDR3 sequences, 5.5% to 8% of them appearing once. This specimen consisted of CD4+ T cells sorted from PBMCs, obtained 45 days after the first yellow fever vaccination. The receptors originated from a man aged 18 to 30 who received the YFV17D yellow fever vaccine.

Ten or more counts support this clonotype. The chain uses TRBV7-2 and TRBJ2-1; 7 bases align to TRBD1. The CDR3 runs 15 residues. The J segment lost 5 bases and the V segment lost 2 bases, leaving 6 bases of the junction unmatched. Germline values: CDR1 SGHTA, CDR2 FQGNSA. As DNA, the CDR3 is TGTGCCAGCAGCTTATTTACAGGGGCAAACAATGAGCAGTTCTTC. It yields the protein CASSLFTGANNEQFF.

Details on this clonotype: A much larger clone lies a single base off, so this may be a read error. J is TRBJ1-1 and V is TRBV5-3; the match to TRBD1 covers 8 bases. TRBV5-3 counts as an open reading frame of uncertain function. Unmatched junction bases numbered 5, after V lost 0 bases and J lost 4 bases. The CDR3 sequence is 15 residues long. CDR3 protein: CARSLAGGRPTEAFF. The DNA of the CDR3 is TGTGCCAGAAGCTTGGCAGGGGGCAGGCCCACTGAAGCTTTCTTT.

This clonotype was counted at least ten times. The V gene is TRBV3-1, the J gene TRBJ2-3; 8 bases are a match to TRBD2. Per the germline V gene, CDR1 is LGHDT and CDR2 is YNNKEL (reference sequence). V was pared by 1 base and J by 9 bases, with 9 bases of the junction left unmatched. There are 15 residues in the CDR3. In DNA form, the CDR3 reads TGTGCCAGCAGCCAAGTCGATTCGGGGGGGCGAACGCAGTATTTT. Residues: CASSQVDSGGRTQYF.

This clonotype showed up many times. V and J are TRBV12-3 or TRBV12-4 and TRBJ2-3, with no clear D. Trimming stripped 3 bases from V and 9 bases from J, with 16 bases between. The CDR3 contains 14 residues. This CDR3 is CASSFDLSFETQYF. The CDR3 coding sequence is TGTGCCAGCAGTTTCGACCTCTCCTTTGAGACGCAGTATTTT.

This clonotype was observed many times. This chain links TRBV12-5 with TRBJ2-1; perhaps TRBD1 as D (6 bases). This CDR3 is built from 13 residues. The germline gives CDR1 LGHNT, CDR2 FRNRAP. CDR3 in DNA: TGTGGCACGGGTACAGGGTCCGCAGGGGAGCAGTTCTTC. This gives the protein CGTGTGSAGEQFF.

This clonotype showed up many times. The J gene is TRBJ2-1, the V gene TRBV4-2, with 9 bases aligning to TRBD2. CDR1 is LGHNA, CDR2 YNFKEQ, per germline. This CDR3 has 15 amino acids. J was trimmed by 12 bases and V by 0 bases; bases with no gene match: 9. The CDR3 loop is CASSQEVAGDSGQFF. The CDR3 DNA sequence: TGTGCCAGCAGCCAAGAGGTAGCGGGGGATTCTGGGCAGTTCTTC.

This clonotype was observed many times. DNA of the CDR3: TGCAGTGCTCAGATTCCCCGACTAGCGGGGGGCCTTAATGATGGTACGCAGTATTTT. It specifies CSAQIPRLAGGLNDGTQYF. J is TRBJ2-3 and V is TRBV20-1, with 13 positions matching TRBD2. The CDR3 is 19 amino acids. Germline V lookup: CDR1 DFQATT, CDR2 SNEGSKA (reference sequence). J gave up 8 bases and V 5 bases, and 22 bases lay outside the gene matches.

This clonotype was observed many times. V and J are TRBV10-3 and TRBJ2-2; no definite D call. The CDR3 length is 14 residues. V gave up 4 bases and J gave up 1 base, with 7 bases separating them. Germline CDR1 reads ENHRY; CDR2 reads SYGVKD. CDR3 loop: CAISGLGNTGELFF. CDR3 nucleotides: TGTGCCATCAGTGGCTTGGGGAACACCGGGGAGCTGTTTTTT.

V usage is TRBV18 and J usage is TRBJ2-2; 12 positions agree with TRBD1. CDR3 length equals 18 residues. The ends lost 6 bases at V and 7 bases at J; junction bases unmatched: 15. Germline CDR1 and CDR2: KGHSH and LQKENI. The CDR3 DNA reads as TGTGCCAGCTCTCGGAACCCGGGACAGGGGGCGAGCGGCGGGGAGCTGTTTTTT. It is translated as CASSRNPGQGASGGELFF.

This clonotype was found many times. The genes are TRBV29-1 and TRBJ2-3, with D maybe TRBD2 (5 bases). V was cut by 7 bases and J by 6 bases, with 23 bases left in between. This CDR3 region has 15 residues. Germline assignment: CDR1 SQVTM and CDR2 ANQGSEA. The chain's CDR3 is CSAGGGGYSSDTQYF. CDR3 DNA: TGCAGCGCAGGTGGAGGCGGATATTCGTCCGATACGCAGTATTTT.

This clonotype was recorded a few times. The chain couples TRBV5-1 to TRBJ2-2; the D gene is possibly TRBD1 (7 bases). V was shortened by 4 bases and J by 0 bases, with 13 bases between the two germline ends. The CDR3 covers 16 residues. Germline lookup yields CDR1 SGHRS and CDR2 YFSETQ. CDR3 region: CASSAAGQPNTGELFF. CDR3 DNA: TGCGCCAGCAGCGCGGCGGGACAGCCGAACACCGGGGAGCTGTTTTTT.

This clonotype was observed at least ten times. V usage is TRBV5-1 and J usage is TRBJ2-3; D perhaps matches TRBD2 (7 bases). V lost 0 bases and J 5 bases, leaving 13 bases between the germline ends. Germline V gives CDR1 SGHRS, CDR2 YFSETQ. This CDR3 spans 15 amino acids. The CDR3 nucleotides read TGCGCCAGCAGCTTGGCGTGGGGGGGACAAGATACGCAGTATTTT. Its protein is CASSLAWGGQDTQYF.

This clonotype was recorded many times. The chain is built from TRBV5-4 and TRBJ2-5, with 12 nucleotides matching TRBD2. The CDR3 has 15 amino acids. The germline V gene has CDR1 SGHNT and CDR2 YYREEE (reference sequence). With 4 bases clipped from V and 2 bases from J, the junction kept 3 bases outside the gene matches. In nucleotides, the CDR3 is TGTGCCAGCAGCCTGACTAGCGGGGGTCAAGAGACCCAGTACTTC. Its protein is CASSLTSGGQETQYF.

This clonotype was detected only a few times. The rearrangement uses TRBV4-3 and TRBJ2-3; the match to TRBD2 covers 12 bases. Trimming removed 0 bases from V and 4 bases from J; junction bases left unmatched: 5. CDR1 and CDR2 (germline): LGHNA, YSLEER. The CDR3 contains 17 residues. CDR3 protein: CASSQDRLAGGADTQYF. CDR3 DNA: TGCGCCAGCAGCCAAGATAGGCTAGCGGGGGGGGCAGATACGCAGTATTTT.

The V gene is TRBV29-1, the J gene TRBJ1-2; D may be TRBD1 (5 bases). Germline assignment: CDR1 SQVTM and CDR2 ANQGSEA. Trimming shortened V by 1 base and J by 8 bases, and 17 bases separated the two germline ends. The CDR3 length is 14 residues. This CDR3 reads CSVEGGAGARGYTF. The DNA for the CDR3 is TGCAGCGTTGAAGGAGGGGCTGGAGCTAGGGGCTACACCTTC.

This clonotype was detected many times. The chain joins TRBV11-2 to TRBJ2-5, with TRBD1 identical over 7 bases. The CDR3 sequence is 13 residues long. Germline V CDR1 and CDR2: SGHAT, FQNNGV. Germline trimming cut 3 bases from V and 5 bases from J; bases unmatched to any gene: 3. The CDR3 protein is CASSLRGLETQYF. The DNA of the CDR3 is TGTGCCAGCAGCTTGAGGGGGCTTGAGACCCAGTACTTC.

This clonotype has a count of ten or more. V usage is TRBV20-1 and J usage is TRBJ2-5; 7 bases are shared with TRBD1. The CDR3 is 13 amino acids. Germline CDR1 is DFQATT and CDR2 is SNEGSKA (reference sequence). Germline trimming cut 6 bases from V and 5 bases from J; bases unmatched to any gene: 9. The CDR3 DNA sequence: TGCAGTGCCAAAGGGGGCTCGGGTGAGACCCAGTACTTC. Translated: CSAKGGSGETQYF.

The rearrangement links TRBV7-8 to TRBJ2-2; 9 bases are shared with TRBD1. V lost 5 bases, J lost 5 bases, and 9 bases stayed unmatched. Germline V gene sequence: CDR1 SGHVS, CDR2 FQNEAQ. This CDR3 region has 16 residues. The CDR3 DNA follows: TGTGCCAGCAGCAACGGGGGACAGGGTAGGACCGGGGAGCTGTTTTTT. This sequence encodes CASSNGGQGRTGELFF.

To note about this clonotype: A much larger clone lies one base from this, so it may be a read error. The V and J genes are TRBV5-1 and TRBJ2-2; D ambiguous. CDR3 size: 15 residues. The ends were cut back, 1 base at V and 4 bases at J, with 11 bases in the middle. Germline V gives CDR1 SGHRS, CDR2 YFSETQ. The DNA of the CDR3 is TGCGCCAGCAGCTTGAGGGAAGGTGGCACCGGGGAGCTGTTTTTT. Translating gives CASSLREGGTGELFF.